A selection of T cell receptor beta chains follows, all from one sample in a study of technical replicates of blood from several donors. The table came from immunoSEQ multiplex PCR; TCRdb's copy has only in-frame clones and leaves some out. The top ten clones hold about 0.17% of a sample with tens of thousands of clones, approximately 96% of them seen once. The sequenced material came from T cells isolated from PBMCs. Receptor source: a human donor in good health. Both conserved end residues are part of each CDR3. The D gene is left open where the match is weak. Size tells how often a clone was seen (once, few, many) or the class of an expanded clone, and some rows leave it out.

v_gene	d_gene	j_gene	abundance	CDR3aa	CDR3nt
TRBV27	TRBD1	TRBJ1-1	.	CASRSGTGGLEAFF	TGTGCCAGCAGATCCGGGACAGGGGGCCTTGAAGCTTTCTTT
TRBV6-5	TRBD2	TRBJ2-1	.	CASRVGTSGIGEQFF	TGTGCCAGCAGAGTCGGGACTAGCGGGATCGGTGAGCAGTTCTTC
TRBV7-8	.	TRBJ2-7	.	CASSLGGRTVSYEQYF	TGTGCCAGCAGCTTAGGGGGAAGGACAGTCTCCTACGAGCAGTACTTC
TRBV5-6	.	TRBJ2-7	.	CASSLVGGEQYF	TGTGCCAGCAGCTTGGTCGGGGGCGAGCAGTACTTC
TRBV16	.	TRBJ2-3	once	CASSRGTSGSTDTQYF	TGTGCCAGCAGCCGCGGGACTTCGGGATCCACAGATACGCAGTATTTT
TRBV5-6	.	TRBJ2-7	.	CASSLGQRLHEQYF	TGTGCCAGCAGCTTAGGACAGAGGCTCCACGAGCAGTACTTC
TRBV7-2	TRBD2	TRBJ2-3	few	CASSPRLAGYTDTQYF	TGTGCCAGCAGCCCGAGACTAGCGGGGTACACAGATACGCAGTATTTT
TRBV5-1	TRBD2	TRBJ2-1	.	CASSLRTSGYSYNEQFF	TGCGCCAGCAGCTTGCGGACTAGCGGTTACTCCTACAATGAGCAGTTCTTC
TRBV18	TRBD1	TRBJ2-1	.	CASSGQGRENEQFF	TGTGCCAGCTCTGGACAGGGGAGGGAAAATGAGCAGTTCTTC
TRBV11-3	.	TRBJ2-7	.	CASSLGAAGNTYEQYF	TGTGCCAGCAGCTTAGGAGCGGCGGGGAACACCTACGAGCAGTACTTC
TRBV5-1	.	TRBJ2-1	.	CASNPGESYNEQFF	TGCGCCAGCAACCCGGGTGAATCCTACAATGAGCAGTTCTTC
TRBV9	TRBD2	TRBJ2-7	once	CASSVGVSGGSSYEQYF	TGTGCCAGCAGCGTAGGAGTCTCCGGGGGGAGCTCCTACGAGCAGTACTTC
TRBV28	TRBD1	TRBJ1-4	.	CASSSSSTGTGSTNEKLFF	TGTGCCAGCAGTTCTTCCTCAACCGGGACAGGCTCAACTAATGAAAAACTGTTTTTT
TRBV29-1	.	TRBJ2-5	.	CSVGGGRAKETQYF	TGCAGCGTTGGAGGGGGGAGGGCCAAGGAGACCCAGTACTTC
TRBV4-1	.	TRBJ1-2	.	CASSQVVSEAGLYGYTF	TGCGCCAGCAGCCAAGTTGTCTCTGAAGCGGGGTTATATGGCTACACCTTC
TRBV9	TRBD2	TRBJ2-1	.	CASSVAWGGSYNEQFF	TGTGCCAGCAGCGTAGCTTGGGGGGGATCCTACAATGAGCAGTTCTTC
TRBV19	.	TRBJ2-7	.	CASSIRGDIIYEQYF	TGTGCCAGTAGTATAAGAGGGGACATAATCTACGAGCAGTACTTC
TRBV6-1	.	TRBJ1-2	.	CASSEARGRINGYTF	TGTGCCAGCAGTGAAGCGCGTGGCAGGATTAATGGCTACACCTTC
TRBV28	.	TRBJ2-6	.	CASSLTGTWRWANVLTF	TGTGCCAGCAGTCTTACCGGGACATGGCGGTGGGCCAACGTCCTGACTTTC
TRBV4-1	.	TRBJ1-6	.	CASSQVGGSYNSPLHF	TGCGCCAGCAGCCAAGTAGGGGGCTCCTATAATTCACCCCTCCACTTT
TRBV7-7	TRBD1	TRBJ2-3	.	CASSLGDRATDTQYF	TGTGCTAGCAGCTTAGGGGACAGGGCCACAGATACGCAGTATTTT
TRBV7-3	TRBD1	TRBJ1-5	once	CASSPRRQGRNQPQHF	TGTGCCAGCAGCCCAAGGAGACAGGGCCGCAATCAGCCCCAGCATTTT
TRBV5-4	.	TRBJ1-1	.	CASSDQGSEAFF	TGTGCCAGCAGCGATCAGGGCTCTGAAGCTTTCTTT
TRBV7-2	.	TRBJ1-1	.	CASSSRREIEAFF	TGTGCCAGCAGCTCCCGACGGGAAATTGAAGCTTTCTTT
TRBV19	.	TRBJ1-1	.	CASPRNKLNTEAFF	TGTGCCAGCCCGCGGAACAAATTGAACACTGAAGCTTTCTTT
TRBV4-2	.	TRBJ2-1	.	CASSQGGGVGYNEQFF	TGTGCCAGCAGCCAAGGAGGCGGGGTTGGGTACAATGAGCAGTTCTTC
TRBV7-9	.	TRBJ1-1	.	CASSYTGDTEAFF	TGTGCCAGCAGCTACACGGGGGACACTGAAGCTTTCTTT
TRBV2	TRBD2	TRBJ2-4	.	CASRWGRGGGNIQYF	TGTGCCAGCAGGTGGGGGAGAGGCGGGGGGAACATTCAGTACTTC
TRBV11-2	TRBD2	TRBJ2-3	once	CASSQGKRDLTDTQYF	TGTGCCAGCAGCCAAGGGAAGCGGGATCTCACGGATACGCAGTATTTT
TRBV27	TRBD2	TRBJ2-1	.	CASSLGPSGSSYNEQFF	TGTGCCAGCAGTTTAGGTCCTAGCGGAAGCTCCTACAATGAGCAGTTCTTC
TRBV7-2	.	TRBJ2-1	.	CASSTWLLAPQGQFF	TGTGCCAGCAGCACTTGGCTGCTAGCCCCACAGGGGCAGTTCTTC
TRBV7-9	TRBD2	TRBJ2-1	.	CASSYSRLAGHYNEQFF	TGTGCCAGCAGCTATTCCCGACTAGCGGGGCATTACAATGAGCAGTTCTTC
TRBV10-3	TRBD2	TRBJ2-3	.	CAISGLAGVGADTQYF	TGTGCCATCAGTGGACTAGCGGGGGTAGGCGCAGATACGCAGTATTTT
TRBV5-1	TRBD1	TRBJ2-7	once	CASSLAGTGGFGQYF	TGCGCCAGCAGCTTGGCCGGGACAGGGGGCTTCGGGCAGTACTTC
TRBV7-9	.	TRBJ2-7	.	CASTMGGLGEQYF	TGTGCCAGCACAATGGGGGGTTTGGGCGAGCAGTACTTC
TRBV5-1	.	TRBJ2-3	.	CASSVRVETDTQYF	TGCGCCAGCAGCGTGCGAGTAGAAACGGATACGCAGTATTTT
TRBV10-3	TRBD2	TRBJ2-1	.	CAIARLAGSDEQFF	TGTGCCATTGCGCGCTTAGCGGGGAGCGATGAGCAGTTCTTC
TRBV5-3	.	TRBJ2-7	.	CARSSDSAYEQYF	TGTGCCAGAAGCTCGGACTCAGCCTACGAGCAGTACTTC
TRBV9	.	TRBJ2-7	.	CASSVEAVTYEQYF	TGTGCCAGCAGCGTAGAAGCGGTCACCTACGAGCAGTACTTC
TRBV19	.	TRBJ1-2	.	CASGQGPLYGYTF	TGTGCCAGTGGCCAGGGTCCCCTCTATGGCTACACCTTC
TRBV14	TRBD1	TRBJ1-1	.	CASTLGQAGVEAFF	TGTGCCAGCACCCTGGGACAGGCGGGAGTTGAAGCTTTCTTT
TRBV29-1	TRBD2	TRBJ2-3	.	CSVTGAGGPERTDTQYF	TGCAGCGTCACCGGGGCGGGGGGGCCAGAAAGGACAGATACGCAGTATTTT
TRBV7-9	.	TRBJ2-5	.	CASSPTEGTREAQYF	TGTGCCAGCAGCCCTACAGAGGGGACAAGAGAGGCCCAGTACTTC
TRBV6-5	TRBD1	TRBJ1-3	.	CASSGQGFSGNTIYF	TGTGCCAGCAGCGGACAGGGGTTCTCTGGAAACACCATATATTTT
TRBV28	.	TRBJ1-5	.	CASSRGGPQHF	TGTGCCAGCAGTCGGGGTGGGCCCCAGCATTTT